Below are 32 T cell receptor beta chains sequenced from a single sample in a study of T cells in Graves' hyperthyroidism and ophthalmopathy. Template material for amplifying TCR beta CDR3 regions consisted of RNA transcripts. The primer set for the first-round RT-PCR of the TCR CDR3 was HTBI. TCRdb processed the multiplex PCR reads anew with MiXCR; each CDR3 protein has one entry. The sample holds 300,000 or so distinct CDR3 sequences, under 25% seen once. Sample: blood. All receptors come from a woman aged 45 to 65 with Graves' hyperthyroidism.

This chain connects TRBV28 to TRBJ2-2, with unresolved D. The CDR3 spans 14 residues. V was cut by 7 bases and J by 4 bases, with 13 bases left in between. Germline V CDR1 and CDR2: MDHEN, SYDVKM. DNA of the CDR3: TGTGCCAGCACCCCCGGTGGACGCACCGGGGAGCTGTTTTTT. Translating it yields CASTPGGRTGELFF.

This rearrangement joins TRBV11-2 to TRBJ2-2; D not resolved. The length of the CDR3 is 11 residues. Germline loops: CDR1 SGHAT, CDR2 FQNNGV. The ends were cut back, 5 bases at V and 6 bases at J, with 4 bases in the middle. Here the CDR3 reads CASSPAGELFF. The CDR3 bases are TGTGCCAGCAGCCCGGCCGGGGAGCTGTTTTTT.

This clonotype was counted many times. The chain has TRBV20-1 and TRBJ2-3; no reliable D call. Germline CDR1 and CDR2: DFQATT and SNEGSKA (reference sequence). The ends were cut back, 0 bases at V and 2 bases at J, with 15 bases in the middle. This CDR3 region has 16 residues. DNA of the CDR3: TGCAGTGCTAGAGATCTGGGCAGGCAAGCCACAGATACGCAGTATTTT. This codes for CSARDLGRQATDTQYF.

This clonotype was detected ten times or more. V usage is TRBV28 and J usage is TRBJ2-7; no reliable D call. In germline, CDR1 is MDHEN, CDR2 SYDVKM. The CDR3 length is 13 residues. Deletions cut 2 bases from V and 0 bases from J, with 5 bases between. CDR3 in DNA: TGTGCCAGCAGTTTAGTCAACTCCTACGAGCAGTACTTC. This encodes CASSLVNSYEQYF.

This clonotype has ten or more counts. The chain is built from TRBV30 and TRBJ1-1, with D unclear. With 1 base removed from V and 1 base from J, the gap between germline ends came to 7 bases. Per germline, CDR1 GTSNPN and CDR2 SVGIG (reference sequence). CDR3 size: 13 residues. CDR3 residues: CAWSASENTEAFF. The CDR3 coding sequence is TGTGCCTGGAGTGCCTCGGAGAACACTGAAGCTTTCTTT. The full variable domain, completed using reference TRBV30 and TRBJ1-1, is SQTIHQWPATLVQPVGSPLSLECTVEGTSNPNLYWYRQAAGRGLQLLFYSVGIGQISSEVPQNLSASRPQDRQFILSSKKLLLSDSGFYLCAWSASENTEAFFGQGTRLTVV.

This clonotype was picked up many times. The chain employs TRBV20-1 and TRBJ2-6; D gene ambiguous. V was clipped by 4 bases and J by 0 bases, with 10 bases between them. This CDR3 region has 15 residues. Germline assignment: CDR1 DFQATT and CDR2 SNEGSKA (reference sequence). The CDR3 spells CSATQLLSGANVLTF. DNA of the CDR3: TGCAGTGCTACCCAGCTTCTCTCTGGGGCCAACGTCCTGACTTTC.

This clonotype appeared many times. This sequence joins TRBV28 and TRBJ2-5, with D maybe TRBD1 (5 bases). The CDR3 runs 17 residues. The V end was cut by 6 bases, the J end by 3 bases, with 23 bases between. CDR1 is MDHEN and CDR2 is SYDVKM in the germline V gene. DNA for the CDR3: TGTGCCAGCAGCCTTACCCCCCGGGTAGGCAGGGAAGAGACCCAGTACTTC. It encodes CASSLTPRVGREETQYF.

This clonotype came up many times. V is TRBV20-1 and J is TRBJ2-1; no clear D gene. Germline V gene sequence: CDR1 DFQATT, CDR2 SNEGSKA (reference sequence). The V end was cut by 1 base, the J end by 3 bases, with 13 bases between. This CDR3 is built from 15 residues. This CDR3 is CSARGFADLYNEQFF. CDR3 nucleotides: TGCAGTGCTAGAGGTTTCGCGGACCTCTACAATGAGCAGTTCTTC.

The rearrangement joins TRBV29-1 to TRBJ2-3, with D possibly matching TRBD2 (6 bases). Germline V gene data show CDR1 as SQVTM and CDR2 as ANQGSEA. The V and J ends lost 3 bases and 6 bases respectively, with 28 bases between them. There are 18 residues in the CDR3. In DNA form, the CDR3 reads TGCAGCGTTGAGGATCCTGTACAGGACCGGGAGTTGGCGGATACGCAGTATTTT. Protein sequence: CSVEDPVQDRELADTQYF.

This CDR3 reads CASSQRVVTGYGDTQYF. CDR3 in DNA: TGTGCCAGCAGCCAGAGGGTGGTAACGGGATATGGAGATACGCAGTATTTT. The V gene is TRBV12-3 or TRBV12-4, the J gene TRBJ2-3, with a possible D match to TRBD2 (5 bases). V was clipped by 6 bases and J by 5 bases, with 24 bases between them. This CDR3 has 17 residues.

The genes are TRBV28 and TRBJ1-2; D not resolved. Germline V gene lookup returns CDR1 MDHEN and CDR2 SYDVKM. The V gene lost 3 bases and the J gene lost 5 bases, with 19 bases spanning the gap. The length of the CDR3 is 16 residues. CDR3 amino acids: CASSFGAVLRGYGYTF. The CDR3, as DNA: TGTGCCAGCAGTTTTGGAGCGGTTCTACGGGGATATGGCTACACCTTC.

This clonotype was recorded at least ten times. The gene calls are TRBV20-1 and TRBJ1-1, with D unclear. The CDR3 is 12 amino acids. The V and J ends lost 6 bases and 8 bases respectively, with 16 bases between them. Germline CDR1 is DFQATT and CDR2 is SNEGSKA (reference sequence). This CDR3 is CSADKYGWEAFF. The CDR3 bases are TGCAGTGCCGATAAATACGGGTGGGAAGCTTTCTTT.

This clonotype was seen only a few times. The chain links TRBV28 to TRBJ1-4; weak D call: TRBD1 (6 bases). Trimming took off 2 bases at V and 5 bases at J, with 12 bases between the two ends. Germline lookup yields CDR1 MDHEN and CDR2 SYDVKM. The CDR3 consists of 15 residues. CDR3 amino acids: CASSLTGAGNEKLFF. The DNA of the CDR3 is TGTGCCAGCAGTTTAACGGGGGCAGGGAATGAAAAACTGTTTTTT.

This clonotype was counted ten times or more. The rearrangement uses TRBV30 and TRBJ2-7, with D tentatively TRBD1 (8 bases). This CDR3 spans 13 amino acids. Germline V gene sequence: CDR1 GTSNPN, CDR2 SVGIG (reference sequence). The germline V and J ends were trimmed by 1 base and 8 bases, with 15 bases remaining between them. CDR3 in amino acids: CAWSANRGGQQYF. CDR3 bases: TGTGCCTGGAGTGCTAACAGGGGGGGACAGCAGTACTTC.

V gene TRBV13 combines with J gene TRBJ2-3; TRBD2 is a possible D gene (7 bases). The V gene's germline CDR1 is PRHDT and CDR2 FYEKMQ (reference sequence). V was pared by 3 bases and J by 5 bases, with 12 bases between. CDR3 length equals 14 residues. DNA of the CDR3: TGTGCCAGCAGCTTCGGGGGGCGGGGAGATACGCAGTATTTT. It yields the protein CASSFGGRGDTQYF.

This clonotype occurred a few times. V usage is TRBV15 and J usage is TRBJ2-3, with D unclear. Germline lookup yields CDR1 LNHNV and CDR2 YYDKDF (reference sequence). The CDR3 extends over 14 amino acids. V lost 8 bases, J lost 2 bases, and 14 bases lay in between. CDR3 nucleotide sequence: TGTGCCACCCGAGACCGCTTGAACACAGATACGCAGTATTTT. Translating it yields CATRDRLNTDTQYF.

This chain links TRBV2 with TRBJ2-6; 9 bases agree with TRBD1. The germline V gene encodes CDR1 SNHLY and CDR2 FYNNEI. The CDR3 loop spans 16 amino acids. Trimming at V came to 5 bases and at J to 2 bases, leaving 4 bases not matched to a gene. In DNA form, the CDR3 reads TGTGCCAGCAGTCGGACAGGGGTAGCTGGGGCCAACGTCCTGACTTTC. Amino acid sequence: CASSRTGVAGANVLTF.

This clonotype turned up a few times. Just one base apart from a much larger clone, this may be a read error. The chain carries TRBV30 and TRBJ1-5; D remains ambiguous. This CDR3 has 14 residues. The germline V gene encodes CDR1 GTSNPN and CDR2 SVGIG (reference sequence). Trimming took off 5 bases at V and 3 bases at J, with 14 bases between the two ends. The CDR3 DNA follows: TGTGCCTGGTCTAAGGGATATAACAATCAGCCCCAGCATTTT. This translates into CAWSKGYNNQPQHF.

For this clonotype: This could be a read error, since a much larger clone is one nucleotide away. The rearrangement joins TRBV6-2 or TRBV6-3 to TRBJ2-7; D is ambiguous. The CDR3 consists of 11 residues. V lost 1 base and J lost 3, with 1 base in between. CDR1 and CDR2 (germline): MNHEY, SVGEGT. The CDR3 loop is CASSYYYEQYF. The DNA of the CDR3 is TGTGCCAGCAGTTACTACTACGAGCAGTACTTC.

This clonotype was counted many times. CDR3 bases: TGTGCCAGCACGGGCCTGAACTCCTATAATTCACCCCTCCACTTT. It codes for CASTGLNSYNSPLHF. The rearrangement uses TRBV2 and TRBJ1-6; D ambiguous. The CDR3 runs to 15 residues. Looked up from germline, CDR1 is SNHLY and CDR2 is FYNNEI. V was cut by 7 bases and J by 0 bases, with 10 bases left in between.

This clonotype turned up a few times. This rearrangement joins TRBV11-2 to TRBJ2-5; perhaps TRBD1 as D (6 bases). V lost 5 bases and J 2 bases, leaving 15 bases between the germline ends. CDR1 and CDR2 (germline): SGHAT, FQNNGV. The CDR3 is 15 amino acids. This CDR3 reads CASSPLTGSQETQYF. DNA for the CDR3: TGTGCCAGCAGCCCCCTTACAGGGTCTCAAGAGACCCAGTACTTC.

The chain links TRBV11-2 to TRBJ2-1; D is perhaps TRBD2 (5 bases). Germline V gene sequence: CDR1 SGHAT, CDR2 FQNNGV. There are 14 residues in the CDR3. V lost 0 bases to trimming and J lost 9 bases, with 12 bases between them. CDR3 DNA sequence: TGTGCCAGCAGCTTAGACCCACTAGGAGGTGAGCAGTTCTTC. It is translated as CASSLDPLGGEQFF.

This clonotype has a handful of counts. One end of the junction varies from germline; a read error may be responsible. The V call is TRBV12-3 or TRBV12-4, the J call TRBJ2-3, with 8 nucleotides matching TRBD1. The CDR3 is 15 amino acids. In DNA, the CDR3 is TGTGCCAGCAGAGAGAGGGGACAGGTGACGAATACGCGGTATTTT. Translation gives CASRERGQVTNTRYF.

This clonotype was seen only a few times. This chain connects TRBV2 to TRBJ2-1; D may be TRBD1 (5 bases). The CDR3 length is 16 residues. The germline V gene encodes CDR1 SNHLY and CDR2 FYNNEI. Trimming stripped 0 bases from V and 0 bases from J, with 9 bases between. CDR3 region: CASSEAKGASYNEQFF. The CDR3 DNA sequence: TGTGCCAGCAGTGAAGCGAAAGGGGCCTCCTACAATGAGCAGTTCTTC.

This clonotype came up many times. This chain connects TRBV6-2 or TRBV6-3 to TRBJ1-1; D possibly corresponds to TRBD1 (6 bases). Trimming shortened V by 2 bases and J by 5 bases, and 18 bases separated the two germline ends. This CDR3 has 16 amino acids. Germline loops: CDR1 MNHEY, CDR2 SVGEGT. CDR3 sequence: CASSYHRGEWKTEAFF. As DNA, the CDR3 is TGTGCCAGCAGTTACCATAGGGGGGAGTGGAAGACTGAAGCTTTCTTT.

In this sample, this clonotype turned up many times. The chain's CDR3 is CASSPGLAGTNEQFF. Here the CDR3 DNA reads TGTGCCAGCAGCCCGGGACTAGCGGGAACGAATGAGCAGTTCTTC. The chain couples TRBV9 to TRBJ2-1, with 13 nucleotides matching TRBD2. This CDR3 is built from 15 residues. Looked up from germline, CDR1 is SGDLS and CDR2 is YYNGEE. V lost 4 bases and J lost 7; bases outside the gene matches: 5.

This clonotype was counted many times. The chain joins TRBV28 to TRBJ2-1; D is unclear. V was cut by 7 bases and J by 7 bases, with 11 bases left in between. In germline, CDR1 is MDHEN, CDR2 SYDVKM. The CDR3 consists of 12 residues. In DNA form, the CDR3 reads TGTGCCAGCAACGCAGCCCTTAATGAGCAGTTCTTC. Translated: CASNAALNEQFF.

This clonotype was picked up a small number of times. The chain joins TRBV18 to TRBJ2-5; 8 bases fit TRBD1. Losses at the gene ends were 9 bases for V and 5 bases for J; bases not matched to a gene: 11. Per germline, CDR1 KGHSH and CDR2 LQKENI. The CDR3 is made up of 14 amino acids. The CDR3 here is CASTDQGARETQYF. For the CDR3, the DNA is TGTGCCAGTACAGATCAGGGGGCACGGGAGACCCAGTACTTC.

This clonotype was counted a single time. The chain recombines TRBV2 with TRBJ1-1; the D is unclear. The CDR3 is made up of 14 amino acids. V lost 8 bases to trimming and J lost 1 base, with 14 bases between them. Germline V CDR1 and CDR2: SNHLY, FYNNEI. The CDR3 protein is CASRLLFGNTEAFF. The CDR3 DNA sequence: TGTGCCAGCCGTTTGCTGTTCGGGAACACTGAAGCTTTCTTT. Full variable domain (remainder filled in from reference TRBV2 and TRBJ1-1): EPEVTQTPSHQVTQMGQEVILRCVPISNHLYFYWYRQILGQKVEFLVSFYNNEISEKSEIFDDQFSVERPDGSNFTLKIRSTKLEDSAMYFCASRLLFGNTEAFFGQGTRLTVV.

The chain links TRBV5-4 to TRBJ2-2, with D possibly TRBD2 on 6 matching bases. The CDR3 totals 14 residues. The germline CDR1 and CDR2 sequences are SGHNT and YYREEE (reference sequence). Trimming cost V 2 bases and J 3 bases, with 8 bases left between them. In DNA, the CDR3 is TGTGCCAGCAGCTTTGGAGGGTACACCGGGGAGCTGTTTTTT. It specifies CASSFGGYTGELFF.

V and J are TRBV5-1 and TRBJ2-1, with a tentative D call TRBD1 (6 bases). This CDR3 spans 17 amino acids. Germline V gene data show CDR1 as SGHRS and CDR2 as YFSETQ. Trimming cost V 0 bases and J 2 bases, with 15 bases left between them. CDR3 nucleotides: TGCGCCAGCAGCTTGGCCGCAACAGGGCGGACCTACAATGAGCAGTTCTTC. It yields the protein CASSLAATGRTYNEQFF.

This clonotype came up a few times. The CDR3 is CSARRRLAPSSYNEQFF. The CDR3 nucleotides are TGCAGTGCTAGAAGGAGGCTAGCGCCAAGCTCCTACAATGAGCAGTTCTTC. The chain couples TRBV20-1 to TRBJ2-1; D may be TRBD2 (6 bases). CDR1 is DFQATT, CDR2 SNEGSKA, per germline (reference sequence). CDR3 length equals 17 residues. V gave up 2 bases and J gave up 0 bases, with 17 bases separating them.